The source of this T cell receptor (beta chain) is a study of human T cells and chemical hapten exposure. Stated time point: patch test 3, about 24 weeks after DPC sensitization. Treatment: therapeutic diphenylcyclopropenone sensitization with weekly scalp DPC. From the RACE reads, TCRdb called clonotypes with MiXCR, one entry per CDR3 protein. The sample contains approximately 90,000 distinct CDR3 sequences, 25% to 35% of which appear only once. Sequencing was performed on whole blood, taken in connection with sensitization to the hapten diphenylcyclopropenone (DPC). The TCR sequence derives from a man aged 35-49 years with alopecia areata. Some clones in this sample may be carry-over from other donors' samples.

The CDR3 DNA is TGTGCCAGCTCACCGTCGACAGGGCCTAGCAATCAGCCCCAGCATTTT. This translates into CASSPSTGPSNQPQHF. The chain has TRBV18 and TRBJ1-5; 7 bases line up with TRBD1. Germline CDR1 reads KGHSH; CDR2 reads LQKENI. V shed 3 bases and J 0 bases; nucleotides not matched to a gene: 5. The CDR3 spans 16 residues.